This TCR beta chain was observed in a study of cytomegalovirus exposure and HLA in healthy donors. The CDR3 consists of 14 residues. CDR1 SGDLS and CDR2 YYNGEE come from the germline V gene. Trimming cost V 3 bases and J 12 bases; bases outside gene matches: 5. This PCR relied on a set of 60 Vbeta primers and 13 Jbeta primers. Profiled with immunoSEQ multiplex PCR; TCRdb holds only in-frame clones, not every one. The data contain roughly 280,000 clones, roughly two thirds of them singletons. Study findings and constraints: According to an earlier analysis, most TCR beta V segments yielded productive rearrangements about 87% or about 30% of the time. It has been reported that TCR beta sequences accurately predicted the HLA-A and HLA-B alleles of most subjects.

The study sampled nominally healthy donors, though unrecorded immune exposures were likely. About this clone itself: The antigen is undetermined.

The receptor was isolated from a female donor in good health and CMV-seronegative. Sequencing was performed on PBMCs. The rearrangement uses TRBV9 and TRBJ2-1; 14 nucleotides align to TRBD2. For the CDR3, the DNA is TGTGCCAGCAGCGCGGGACTAGCGGGAGTGCGGCAGTTCTTC. It specifies CASSAGLAGVRQFF.